One sample yielded the 22 T cell receptor beta chains listed below, sequenced in a study of blood T cell repertoires in COVID-19. Sequencing used immunoSEQ multiplex PCR; TCRdb keeps in-frame clones, though not all of them. The table has approximately 350,000 clones, more than 80% seen once. The sample consisted of peripheral blood. All receptors derive from a woman aged 25 to 39 with COVID-19, enrolled during active disease.

In DNA form, the CDR3 reads TGTGCCAGCAGTTGGGGGACAGGGAATTCACCCCTCCACTTT. It yields the protein CASSWGTGNSPLHF. The chain couples TRBV6-5 to TRBJ1-6; 9 nucleotides match TRBD1. CDR3 length: 14 amino acids. Per the germline V gene, CDR1 is MNHEY and CDR2 is SVGAGI. After removal of 4 bases from V and 7 bases from J, the junction contained 2 bases not matched to a gene.

The chain carries TRBV7-9 and TRBJ2-5; D remains ambiguous. V dropped 6 bases and J dropped 2 bases, with 13 bases sitting between them. From germline, CDR1 is SEHNR and CDR2 FQNEAQ (reference sequence). This CDR3 contains 14 residues. CDR3 bases: TGTGCCAGCAGGCGTGTCCAAGCTCAAGAGACCCAGTACTTC. This sequence encodes CASRRVQAQETQYF.

V gene TRBV23-1 combines with J gene TRBJ1-5; maybe TRBD1 (5 bases). TRBV23-1 is reported as an ORF; its role is uncertain. V was shortened by 10 bases and J by 4 bases, with 14 bases between the two germline ends. This CDR3 is 13 amino acids long. CDR3 nucleotide sequence: TGCGCCACCCCGGGACTCCGGAATCAGCCCCAGCATTTT. This encodes CATPGLRNQPQHF.

This clone was seen only a few times. J is TRBJ2-1 and V is TRBV5-6, with TRBD1 matching over 9 bases. CDR1 and CDR2 (germline): SGHDT, YYEEEE. The CDR3 runs to 17 residues. Trimming cost V 2 bases and J 8 bases; bases outside gene matches: 14. CDR3 sequence (DNA): TGTGCCAGCAGCTTATTAGGGGGGGACAGGGATCATGATGAGCAGTTCTTC. Protein product: CASSLLGGDRDHDEQFF.

In its sample, this clone was seen once. The V gene is TRBV29-1, the J gene TRBJ2-1, with 8 bases lining up with TRBD2. CDR1 SQVTM and CDR2 ANQGSEA come from the germline V gene. This CDR3 is built from 17 residues. J lost 3 bases, V lost 6 bases, and 16 bases had no gene match. The chain's CDR3 is CSVGQRHSGILYNEQFF. The CDR3 nucleotides read TGCAGCGTCGGACAGAGACATAGCGGGATTCTCTACAATGAGCAGTTCTTC.

The V and J genes are TRBV21-1 and TRBJ2-7; TRBD1 is the table's D call and was not checked against the DNA. TRBV21-1 corresponds to a pseudogene. The CDR3 runs to 20 residues. The CDR3 region is CASSEEGVHPIVLSSYEQYV. CDR3 DNA sequence: TGTGCCAGCAGCGAAGAAGGGGTACATCCGATCGTACTAAGCTCCTACGAGCAGTACGTC.

This clone was detected once. The rearrangement uses TRBV4-1 and TRBJ2-3; D may be TRBD1 (6 bases). CDR3 length: 15 residues. Looked up from germline, CDR1 is MGHRA and CDR2 is YSYEKL. Trimming stripped 5 bases from V and 0 bases from J, with 12 bases between. The CDR3 DNA sequence: TGCGCCAGCAGCAAGGGGGATTGGAGCACAGATACGCAGTATTTT. As protein: CASSKGDWSTDTQYF.

The chain carries TRBV23-1 and TRBJ2-7; no reliable D call. TRBV23-1 is an open reading frame whose function is uncertain. V dropped 3 bases and J dropped 4 bases, with 7 bases sitting between them. The length of the CDR3 is 12 residues. The DNA for the CDR3 is TGCGCCAGCAGTCACCACTTTTACGAGCAGTACGTC. As protein: CASSHHFYEQYV.

With regard to this clone: The sample carries other DNA sequences with the same CDR3. The rearrangement uses TRBV6-1 and TRBJ1-2, with D maybe TRBD1 (5 bases). Germline CDR1 reads MNHNS; CDR2 reads SASEGT. Trimming took off 0 bases at V and 8 bases at J, with 7 bases between the two ends. There are 12 residues in the CDR3. The CDR3, as DNA: TGTGCCAGCAGTGAAGCGCAGGGAGGCTACACCTTC. It is translated as CASSEAQGGYTF.

This chain connects TRBV5-1 to TRBJ2-2; 11 nucleotides agree with TRBD1. The CDR3 contains 15 residues. The germline V gene has CDR1 SGHRS and CDR2 YFSETQ. Trimming cost V 2 bases and J 7 bases; bases outside gene matches: 4. The CDR3 sequence is CASSLGQGASGELFF. The CDR3, as DNA: TGCGCCAGCAGCTTAGGACAGGGGGCGAGCGGGGAGCTGTTTTTT.

The rearrangement joins TRBV11-2 to TRBJ1-2; no firm D call. The CDR3 loop spans 15 amino acids. The ends were cut back, 1 base at V and 4 bases at J, with 13 bases in the middle. Germline loops: CDR1 SGHAT, CDR2 FQNNGV. CDR3: CASSLGALRGYGYTF. Written as DNA, the CDR3 is TGTGCCAGCAGCTTAGGTGCCCTTCGGGGCTATGGCTACACCTTC.

A few counts support this clone. This chain links TRBV19 with TRBJ2-2, with 7 bases lining up with TRBD2. Germline V gene sequence: CDR1 LNHDA, CDR2 SQIVND (reference sequence). The V and J ends lost 9 bases and 6 bases, in that order; junction bases with no gene match: 10. The CDR3 is 14 amino acids. CDR3: CASESGAGAGELFF. The CDR3 DNA reads TGTGCCAGCGAGAGCGGGGCTGGCGCCGGGGAGCTGTTTTTT.

The chain couples TRBV13 to TRBJ2-7, with 8 bases identical to TRBD1. Germline V gives CDR1 PRHDT, CDR2 FYEKMQ (reference sequence). J gave up 6 bases and V 3 bases, and 1 base lay outside the gene matches. This CDR3 has 12 amino acids. CDR3 residues: CASSFGQGEQYV. For the CDR3, the DNA is TGTGCCAGCAGCTTCGGACAGGGCGAGCAGTACGTC.

This chain connects TRBV2 to TRBJ2-7, with D possibly TRBD2 on 6 matching bases. The CDR3 contains 14 residues. V was trimmed by 1 base and J by 2 bases, leaving 9 bases between them. Germline CDR1 and CDR2: SNHLY and FYNNEI. The CDR3 DNA reads as TGTGCCAGCAGTGAAGGCGGGGCAGCCTACGAGCAGTACTTC. It translates to CASSEGGAAYEQYF.

The V call is TRBV10-3, the J call TRBJ2-2; D ambiguous. The CDR3 extends over 14 amino acids. Trimming removed 2 bases at V and 3 bases at J, with 7 bases between. Germline-derived CDR1 and CDR2 are ENHRY and SYGVKD. The chain's CDR3 is CAISEPRDTGELFF. CDR3 nucleotide sequence: TGTGCCATCAGTGAGCCCCGGGACACCGGGGAGCTGTTTTTT.

The chain uses TRBV28 and TRBJ1-1, with 7 bases fitting TRBD1. CDR3 length equals 15 residues. CDR1 and CDR2 from the germline V gene are MDHEN and SYDVKM. J gave up 4 bases and V 3 bases, and 8 bases lay outside the gene matches. CDR3 in amino acids: CASSLTGKWRTEAFF. In nucleotides, the CDR3 is TGTGCCAGCAGTTTGACAGGGAAGTGGCGCACTGAAGCTTTCTTT.

The chain couples TRBV27 to TRBJ1-6; D is unresolved. The germline V and J ends were trimmed by 5 bases and 9 bases, with 23 bases remaining between them. The germline gives CDR1 MNHEY, CDR2 SMNVEV (reference sequence). CDR3 length equals 17 residues. The chain's CDR3 is CASSPRPLRSSGSPLHF. The CDR3, as DNA: TGTGCCAGCAGTCCCCGCCCACTTAGGTCGTCGGGTTCACCCCTCCACTTT.

The chain couples TRBV11-2 to TRBJ2-1, with D perhaps matching TRBD2 (6 bases). The CDR3 has 12 amino acids. The V end was cut by 5 bases, the J end by 8 bases, with 10 bases between. Germline CDR1 and CDR2: SGHAT and FQNNGV. The DNA of the CDR3 is TGTGCCAGCAGCAGACTAGTTCATGAGCAGTTCTTC. It yields the protein CASSRLVHEQFF.

The chain combines TRBV6-5 with TRBJ1-6; 8 nucleotides agree with TRBD1. J was trimmed by 9 bases and V by 4 bases; bases with no gene match: 11. The CDR3 extends over 16 amino acids. Germline-derived CDR1 and CDR2 are MNHEY and SVGAGI. DNA for the CDR3: TGTGCCAGCAGTTCCTTCTACGGGACAGGTGGTTCACCCCTCCACTTT. Protein sequence: CASSSFYGTGGSPLHF.

This clone was found a few times. This chain connects TRBV19 to TRBJ1-6; 10 bases map to TRBD1. Unmatched junction bases numbered 11, after V lost 4 bases and J lost 8 bases. Per the germline V gene, CDR1 is LNHDA and CDR2 is SQIVND (reference sequence). This CDR3 is 17 amino acids long. In DNA, the CDR3 is TGTGCCAGTAGTAGGCAGGGCACGGGACAGGGGTATTCACCCCTCCACTTT. Translated, it gives CASSRQGTGQGYSPLHF.

Written as DNA, the CDR3 is TGTGCCAGCAGCTTAGGAAGAACAGGGGTCGAGGCAGATACGCAGTATTTT. Protein sequence: CASSLGRTGVEADTQYF. V is TRBV7-9 and J is TRBJ2-3; 7 bases map to TRBD1. Losses at the gene ends were 1 base for V and 4 bases for J; bases not matched to a gene: 11. The germline CDR1 and CDR2 sequences are SEHNR and FQNEAQ (reference sequence). This CDR3 has 17 residues.

The genes are TRBV6-5 and TRBJ1-1; TRBD1 aligns across 8 bases. The germline V gene has CDR1 MNHEY and CDR2 SVGAGI. This CDR3 is built from 15 residues. V gave up 6 bases and J gave up 11 bases; unmatched junction bases: 17. The CDR3: CASRPGQGAPISAFF. In nucleotides, the CDR3 is TGTGCCAGCAGACCTGGACAGGGTGCACCTATCTCGGCTTTCTTT.